This T cell receptor (beta chain) was documented in a study of memory CD4+ T cells and cytomegalovirus serostatus. Study summary: Donors were healthy Belgian adults, fewer than ten CMV seropositive and under 30 seronegative. Study conclusions and caveats: The CMV-associated TCR signature appears largely within the CD4+ memory repertoire. Of around 160 reported CMV TCRbeta sequences, some 67 were found in memory CD4+ repertoires.

Clones were sequenced by immunoSEQ multiplex PCR, and TCRdb holds only the in-frame ones, with some missing. The sample has tens of thousands of clones; roughly three quarters are singletons. The sort gate was single viable CD3+CD4+CD8-CD45RO+ cells for memory CD4+ T cells. Total CD4+ T cells were enriched by CD4 positive selection. Germline CDR1 and CDR2: MDHEN and SYDVKM. The CDR3 is 12 residues long. Trimming removed 6 bases from V and 11 bases from J, with 14 bases in between. Points on this clone: Its target is unknown.

Material for sequencing was memory CD4+ T cells from blood. The sequence was collected from an adult in good health and CMV-seronegative. The V call is TRBV28, the J call TRBJ2-1; D is perhaps TRBD1 (5 bases). CDR3 nucleotides: TGTGCCAGCAGCTCCGCAGGGTTAAAGCAGTTCTTC. Amino acids: CASSSAGLKQFF.